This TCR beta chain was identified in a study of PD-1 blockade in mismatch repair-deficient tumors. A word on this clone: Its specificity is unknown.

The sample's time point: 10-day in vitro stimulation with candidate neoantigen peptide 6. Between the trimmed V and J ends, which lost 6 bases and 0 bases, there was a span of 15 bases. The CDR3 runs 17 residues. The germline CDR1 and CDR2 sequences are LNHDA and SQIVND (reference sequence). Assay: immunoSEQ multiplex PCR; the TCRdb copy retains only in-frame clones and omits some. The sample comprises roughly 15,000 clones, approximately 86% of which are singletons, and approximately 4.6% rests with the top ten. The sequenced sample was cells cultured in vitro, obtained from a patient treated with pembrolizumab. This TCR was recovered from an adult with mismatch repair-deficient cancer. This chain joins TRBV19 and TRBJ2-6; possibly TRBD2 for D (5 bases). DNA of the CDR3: TGTGCCAGTAGGAGGGCAGGAGAGCTCTCTGGGGCCAACGTCCTGACTTTC. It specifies CASRRAGELSGANVLTF.